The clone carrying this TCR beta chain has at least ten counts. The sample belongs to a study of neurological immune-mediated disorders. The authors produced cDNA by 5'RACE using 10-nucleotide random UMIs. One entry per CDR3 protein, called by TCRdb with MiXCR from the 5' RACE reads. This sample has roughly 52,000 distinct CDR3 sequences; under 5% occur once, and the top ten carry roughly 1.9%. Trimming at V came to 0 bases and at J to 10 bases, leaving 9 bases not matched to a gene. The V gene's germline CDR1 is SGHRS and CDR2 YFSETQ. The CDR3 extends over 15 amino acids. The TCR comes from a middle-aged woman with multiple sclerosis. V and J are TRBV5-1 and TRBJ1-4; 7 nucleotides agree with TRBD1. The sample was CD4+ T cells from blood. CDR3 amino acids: CASSLEAGGSGKLFF. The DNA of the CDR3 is TGCGCCAGCAGCTTGGAGGCAGGGGGGAGTGGAAAACTGTTTTTT.